Here is one T cell receptor (beta chain) with its context. Its antigen remains unknown. The CDR3 consists of 15 residues. Looked up from germline, CDR1 is MNHEY and CDR2 is SVGAGI. Trimming cost V 6 bases and J 3 bases; bases outside gene matches: 7. The entry originates in a study of cytomegalovirus exposure and HLA in healthy donors. Across the study: The 120 or so validation repertoires used a platform that matched the one used for the roughly 700 first-cohort repertoires, as a later analysis reported. The study, taken as a whole, reports: Confirmation in vitro established that three CMV-associated chains were specific for CMV antigens. Most TCRs appeared rarely, but some public TCRs recurred in many donors. The TCR clusters that emerged in the first cohort tended, a later analysis found, to co-occur in the 120 or so validation repertoires.

Generated by immunoSEQ multiplex PCR, the TCRdb table keeps only in-frame clones and is missing some. The sample includes under 300,000 clones, approximately 86% of them seen just once. Sequencing was carried out using PBMCs. The receptor comes from a woman between 18 and 30 years old in good health and CMV-seronegative. The gene calls are TRBV6-5 and TRBJ2-1, with 8 positions matching TRBD2. The CDR3 region is CASRSLTSVYNEQFF. The CDR3 DNA is TGTGCCAGCAGATCCCTGACTAGCGTCTACAATGAGCAGTTCTTC.